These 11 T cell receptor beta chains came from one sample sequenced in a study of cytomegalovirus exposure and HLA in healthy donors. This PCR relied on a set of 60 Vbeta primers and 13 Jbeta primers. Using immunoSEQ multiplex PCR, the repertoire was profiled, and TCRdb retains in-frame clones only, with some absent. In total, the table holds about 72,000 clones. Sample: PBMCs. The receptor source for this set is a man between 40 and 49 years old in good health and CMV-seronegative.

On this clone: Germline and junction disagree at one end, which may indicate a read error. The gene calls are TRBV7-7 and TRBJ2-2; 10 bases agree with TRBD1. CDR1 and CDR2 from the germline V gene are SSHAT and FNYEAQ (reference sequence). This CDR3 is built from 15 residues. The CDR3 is CASSLTGGDTGELFF. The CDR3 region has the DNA TGTGCTAGCAGCTTGACAGGGGGCGACACCGGGGAGCTGTTTTTT.

The CDR3 DNA reads TGTGCCAGTAGTAAACAGGGCGCCAATGAGCAGTTCTTC. It codes for CASSKQGANEQFF. J is TRBJ2-1 and V is TRBV19; D possibly corresponds to TRBD1 (6 bases). The ends were cut back, 4 bases at V and 6 bases at J, with 10 bases in the middle. Germline values: CDR1 LNHDA, CDR2 SQIVND (reference sequence). The CDR3 is 13 amino acids.

As DNA, the CDR3 is TGTGCCTGGGTTGGACAGTATAATTCACCCCTCCACTTT. Its protein product is CAWVGQYNSPLHF. This chain connects TRBV30 to TRBJ1-6; possible D gene TRBD1, 6 bases. The germline V gene encodes CDR1 GTSNPN and CDR2 SVGIG (reference sequence). Deletions cut 5 bases from V and 4 bases from J, with 9 bases between. The CDR3 length is 13 residues.

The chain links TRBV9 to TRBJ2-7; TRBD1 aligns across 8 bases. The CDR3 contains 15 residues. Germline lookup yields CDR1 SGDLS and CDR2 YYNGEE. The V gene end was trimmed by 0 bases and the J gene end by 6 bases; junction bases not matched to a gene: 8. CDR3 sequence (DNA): TGTGCCAGCAGCGTAGTAGCCATAGGACAGGGCGAGCAGTACTTC. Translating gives CASSVVAIGQGEQYF.

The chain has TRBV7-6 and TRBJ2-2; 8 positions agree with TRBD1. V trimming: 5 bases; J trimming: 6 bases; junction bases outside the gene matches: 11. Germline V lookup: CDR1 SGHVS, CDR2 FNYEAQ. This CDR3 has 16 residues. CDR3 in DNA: TGTGCCAGCAGCCCGGAAGTGACAGGGGATGCCGGGGAGCTGTTTTTT. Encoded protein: CASSPEVTGDAGELFF.

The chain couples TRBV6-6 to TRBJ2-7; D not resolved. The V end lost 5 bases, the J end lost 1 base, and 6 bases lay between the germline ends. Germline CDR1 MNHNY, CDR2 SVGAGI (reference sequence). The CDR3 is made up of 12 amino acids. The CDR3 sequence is CASSHQSYEQYF. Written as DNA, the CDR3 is TGTGCCAGCAGTCACCAGTCCTACGAGCAGTACTTC.

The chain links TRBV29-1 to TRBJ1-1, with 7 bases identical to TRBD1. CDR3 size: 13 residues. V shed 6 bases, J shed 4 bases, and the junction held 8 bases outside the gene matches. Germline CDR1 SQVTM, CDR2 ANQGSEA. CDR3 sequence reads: CSVATGAVTEAFF. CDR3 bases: TGCAGCGTAGCCACAGGGGCAGTCACTGAAGCTTTCTTT.

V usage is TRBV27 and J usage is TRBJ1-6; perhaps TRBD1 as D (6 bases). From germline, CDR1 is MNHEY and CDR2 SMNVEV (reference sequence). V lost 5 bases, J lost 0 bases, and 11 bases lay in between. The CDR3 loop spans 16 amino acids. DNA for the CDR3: TGTGCCAGCAGTCCAACAGGGAGCTCCTATAATTCACCCCTCCACTTT. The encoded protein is CASSPTGSSYNSPLHF.

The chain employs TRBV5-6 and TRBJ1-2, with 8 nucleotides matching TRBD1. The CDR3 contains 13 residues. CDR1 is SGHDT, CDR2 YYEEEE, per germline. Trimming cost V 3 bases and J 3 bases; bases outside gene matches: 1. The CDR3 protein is CASSSGQDYGYTF. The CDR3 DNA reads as TGTGCCAGCAGCTCGGGACAGGACTATGGCTACACCTTC.

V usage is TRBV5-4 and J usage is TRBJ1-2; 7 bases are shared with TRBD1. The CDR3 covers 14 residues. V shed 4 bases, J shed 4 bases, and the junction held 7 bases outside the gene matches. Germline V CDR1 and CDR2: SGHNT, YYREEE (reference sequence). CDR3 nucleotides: TGTGCCAGCAGCGGTGGACAGGCTCTCTATGGCTACACCTTC. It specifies CASSGGQALYGYTF.

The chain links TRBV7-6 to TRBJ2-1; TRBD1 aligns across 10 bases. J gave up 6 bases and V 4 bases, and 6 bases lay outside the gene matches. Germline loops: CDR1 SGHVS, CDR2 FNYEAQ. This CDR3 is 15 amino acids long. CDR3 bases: TGTGCCAGCAGCTCCCGGGACAGGGGACCCAATGAGCAGTTCTTC. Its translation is CASSSRDRGPNEQFF.